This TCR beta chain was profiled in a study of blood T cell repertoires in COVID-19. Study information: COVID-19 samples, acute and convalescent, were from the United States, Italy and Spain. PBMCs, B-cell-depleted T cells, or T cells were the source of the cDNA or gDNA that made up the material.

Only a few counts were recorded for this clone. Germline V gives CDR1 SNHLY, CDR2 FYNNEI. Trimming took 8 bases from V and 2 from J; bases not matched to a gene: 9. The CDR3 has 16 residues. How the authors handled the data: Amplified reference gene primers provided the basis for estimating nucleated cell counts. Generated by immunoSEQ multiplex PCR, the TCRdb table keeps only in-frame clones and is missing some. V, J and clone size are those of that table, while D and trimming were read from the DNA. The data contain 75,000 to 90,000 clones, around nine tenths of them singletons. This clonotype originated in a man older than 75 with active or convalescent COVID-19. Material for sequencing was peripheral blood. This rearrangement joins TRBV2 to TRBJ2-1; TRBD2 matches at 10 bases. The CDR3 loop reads CASQTILAGTYNEQFF. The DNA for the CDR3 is TGTGCCAGCCAAACAATACTAGCGGGGACCTACAATGAGCAGTTCTTC. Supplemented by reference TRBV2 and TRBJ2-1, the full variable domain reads EPEVTQTPSHQVTQMGQEVILRCVPISNHLYFYWYRQILGQKVEFLVSFYNNEISEKSEIFDDQFSVERPDGSNFTLKIRSTKLEDSAMYFCASQTILAGTYNEQFFGPGTRLTVL.